This TCR beta chain was sequenced during a study of T cell repertoires in cytomegalovirus infection. On the study more broadly: From public TCR beta signatures came an indication of both CMV infection and matching HLA type. Points from the study as a whole: Summed frequency of public TCR beta families distinguished CMV carriers with the relevant HLA. CMV-specific TCR beta clonotypes restricted by HLA-C dominated the ex vivo response.

TCRdb analysed the reads with MiXCR anew, one entry per CDR3 protein. The sample gives about 78,000 distinct CDR3 sequences, roughly 39% of which show up once; approximately 95% is in the top ten. The CDR3 covers 15 residues. Germline V lookup: CDR1 LGHDT, CDR2 YNNKEL (reference sequence). Trimming cost V 2 bases and J 3 bases; bases outside gene matches: 6. Comment on this clonotype: What it binds is unknown.

This chain joins TRBV3-1 and TRBJ1-2; 7 bases are a match to TRBD1. The sample was CD8+ T cells from cultured PBMCs, taken from culture after CMV antigen stimulation. The origin of this receptor is a human donor in good health (CMV status not recorded). Some clones in this sample may be carry-over from other donors' samples. In DNA form, the CDR3 reads TGTGCCAGCAGCCAATCCGGGACAGTGGACTATGGCTACACCTTC. Translating it yields CASSQSGTVDYGYTF.